A selection of T cell receptor beta chains follows, all from one sample in a study of cytomegalovirus exposure and HLA in healthy donors. Data came from immunoSEQ multiplex PCR; TCRdb stores just in-frame clones and leaves some out. The table records about 140,000 clones, 75% to 80% of them present only once. The sequenced sample was PBMCs. These TCRs come from a female donor in good health and CMV-seronegative. The CDR3 runs from the conserved cysteine through the conserved F or W. D genes are given only for firm matches. Rows may omit the clone size; those that give it use once, few, many or a size class.

v_gene	abundance	d_gene	j_gene	CDR3aa	CDR3nt
TRBV5-1	few	-	TRBJ2-1	CASSPDEGAYNEQFF	TGCGCCAGCAGTCCCGATGAGGGGGCCTACAATGAGCAGTTCTTC
TRBV9	-	TRBD1	TRBJ2-3	CASSPRQGLTDTQYF	TGTGCCAGCAGCCCGAGACAGGGGCTCACAGATACGCAGTATTTT
TRBV6-5	-	-	TRBJ1-1	CASSYSRGAPNTEAFF	TGTGCCAGCAGTTACTCCCGGGGGGCCCCGAACACTGAAGCTTTCTTT
TRBV5-6	-	-	TRBJ1-4	CTSSLGAGEKLFF	TGTACCAGCAGCTTAGGGGCTGGAGAAAAACTGTTTTTT
TRBV6-5	few	-	TRBJ1-1	CASSSRSGQLNTEAFF	TGTGCCAGCAGTTCTCGATCTGGACAGCTAAACACTGAAGCTTTCTTT
TRBV15	-	-	TRBJ2-7	CATSRPSSYEQYF	TGTGCCACCAGCAGGCCTAGCTCCTACGAGCAGTACTTC
TRBV19	-	-	TRBJ1-5	CASKGGNQPQHF	TGTGCCAGTAAGGGGGGGAATCAGCCCCAGCATTTT
TRBV21-1	few	-	TRBJ2-7	CATRQGVHEQYF	TGTGCCACCAGACAGGGGGTCCACGAGCAGTACTTC
TRBV6-1	-	-	TRBJ2-7	CASSELAGKPPGEQYF	TGTGCCAGCAGTGAATTGGCAGGTAAACCCCCCGGTGAGCAGTACTTC
TRBV5-1	-	-	TRBJ2-2	CASSLTSPVTGELFF	TGCGCCAGCAGCTTGACTAGTCCAGTGACCGGGGAGCTGTTTTTT
TRBV5-4	-	-	TRBJ2-5	CASSLGRSGQETQYF	TGTGCCAGCAGCTTGGGGAGGTCGGGACAAGAGACCCAGTACTTC
TRBV29-1	-	TRBD1	TRBJ1-1	CSVVIQGKDTEAFF	TGCAGCGTAGTCATACAGGGGAAGGACACTGAAGCTTTCTTT
TRBV28	-	-	TRBJ2-2	CASSSGSANTGELFF	TGTGCCAGCAGTTCCGGGTCAGCGAACACCGGGGAGCTGTTTTTT
TRBV10-1	-	TRBD1	TRBJ2-7	CASSDTLDRVGEQYF	TGCGCCAGCAGTGACACCCTGGACAGGGTTGGCGAGCAGTACTTC
TRBV6-1	-	-	TRBJ2-2	CASSEQRTGELFF	TGTGCCAGCAGTGAACAGCGGACCGGGGAGCTGTTTTTT
TRBV5-1	once	TRBD1	TRBJ2-7	CASSQGQGVPIYEQYF	TGCGCCAGCAGCCAGGGACAGGGGGTCCCAATTTACGAGCAGTACTTC
TRBV19	-	TRBD2	TRBJ2-1	CASSEINLAGALNEQFF	TGTGCCAGTAGCGAAATTAACTTAGCGGGCGCCCTTAATGAGCAGTTCTTC
TRBV12-5	few	-	TRBJ1-5	CASGLVLSAENQPQHF	TGTGCTAGTGGTTTGGTACTCTCGGCGGAAAATCAGCCCCAGCATTTT
TRBV27	-	TRBD2	TRBJ2-1	CASTPAGATYNEQFF	TGTGCCAGCACCCCTGCGGGAGCGACATACAATGAGCAGTTCTTC
TRBV5-1	-	TRBD2	TRBJ2-7	CASSLLAGSVYEQYF	TGCGCCAGCAGCTTATTAGCGGGAAGCGTCTACGAGCAGTACTTC
TRBV19	-	-	TRBJ2-7	CASSSIGSQGSYEQYF	TGTGCCAGTAGTTCCATCGGCAGTCAGGGCTCCTACGAGCAGTACTTC
TRBV5-1	-	-	TRBJ1-1	CASSLVAGAYTEAFF	TGCGCCAGCAGCTTGGTTGCGGGGGCCTACACTGAAGCTTTCTTT
TRBV7-6	-	TRBD2	TRBJ2-3	CASSSIAGAFTDTQYF	TGTGCCAGCAGCTCAATAGCGGGAGCCTTCACAGATACGCAGTATTTT
TRBV28	-	-	TRBJ1-5	CASSFNVPIPPQHF	TGTGCCAGCAGTTTTAACGTCCCTATCCCGCCCCAGCATTTT
TRBV11-3	-	TRBD1	TRBJ2-7	CASSPPGTGKREQYF	TGTGCCAGCAGCCCCCCAGGGACAGGGAAACGCGAGCAGTACTTC
TRBV6-1	-	-	TRBJ2-7	CASSVAISYEQYF	TGTGCCAGCAGTGTCGCGATATCTTACGAGCAGTACTTC
TRBV19	-	-	TRBJ2-1	CASSEASYSYNEQFF	TGTGCCAGTAGTGAGGCGAGCTACTCCTACAATGAGCAGTTCTTC
TRBV28	-	TRBD2	TRBJ2-7	CASSMYQGFGLAGGLEQYF	TGTGCCAGCAGTATGTACCAGGGCTTTGGCCTAGCGGGAGGGCTCGAGCAGTACTTC
TRBV7-9	once	-	TRBJ2-7	CASSNGISSRAYEQYF	TGTGCCAGCAGCAACGGGATCTCAAGTCGGGCCTACGAGCAGTACTTC
TRBV23-1	-	-	TRBJ2-3	CASTWGTTGKTPGWDTRTDTQYF	TGCGCCAGCACCTGGGGAACCACGGGAAAGACACCCGGTTGGGACACCCGCACAGATACGCAGTATTTT
TRBV20-1	-	-	TRBJ2-1	CSATQNEQFF	TGCAGTGCTACTCAGAATGAGCAGTTCTTC
TRBV5-6	-	TRBD1	TRBJ1-2	CASSRGDRATGYTF	TGTGCCAGCAGCCGGGGGGACAGGGCTACCGGCTACACCTTC
TRBV20-1	-	-	TRBJ2-5	CSAQEETQYF	TGCAGTGCTCAGGAAGAGACCCAGTACTTC
TRBV10-1	-	-	TRBJ2-1	CASSPSGFVQFF	TGCGCCAGCAGTCCGTCCGGGTTTGTGCAGTTCTTC
TRBV19	-	-	TRBJ2-7	CASKEAAAREQYF	TGTGCCAGTAAGGAGGCCGCCGCGAGAGAGCAGTACTTC
TRBV27	-	-	TRBJ1-6	CASSFSGAGHSPLHF	TGTGCCAGCAGTTTTTCTGGGGCAGGGCATTCACCCCTCCACTTT
TRBV6-1	-	-	TRBJ1-3	CASSGEQGSGNTIYF	TGTGCCAGCAGCGGTGAACAGGGCTCTGGAAACACCATATATTTT
TRBV7-9	few	-	TRBJ1-1	CATAKSDTEAFF	TGTGCCACTGCTAAATCGGACACTGAAGCTTTCTTT
TRBV6-1	-	TRBD1	TRBJ1-5	CASTLAGTALF	TGTGCCAGCACATTAGCCGGGACAGCCCTTTTT
TRBV19	-	TRBD2	TRBJ2-7	CASSLREDRYEQYF	TGTGCCAGTAGTCTTCGGGAGGACCGCTACGAGCAGTACTTC
TRBV11-1	-	-	TRBJ2-7	CASSPLGFSEQYF	TGTGCCAGCAGCCCACTAGGTTTCTCCGAGCAGTACTTC
TRBV27	-	-	TRBJ1-1	CASSSQSNTEAFF	TGTGCCAGCAGTTCCCAGTCCAACACTGAAGCTTTCTTT
TRBV30	-	-	TRBJ1-2	CAWSLSSRGNGYTF	TGTGCCTGGAGCCTCAGTTCCAGGGGAAATGGCTACACCTTC
TRBV27	-	-	TRBJ2-7	CASSAQQTWTDRSYEQYF	TGTGCCAGCAGTGCCCAGCAGACCTGGACAGATCGCTCCTACGAGCAGTACTTC
TRBV10-2	once	-	TRBJ2-5	CASSDRGSGWETQYF	TGCGCCAGCAGTGATAGGGGCAGTGGCTGGGAGACCCAGTACTTC
TRBV5-6	few	-	TRBJ2-7	CASSLGSRTELEQYF	TGTGCCAGCAGCTTAGGGTCTAGGACAGAACTCGAGCAGTACTTC
TRBV5-4	few	TRBD2	TRBJ2-3	CASSLGAGGPSSGADTQYF	TGTGCCAGCAGCTTGGGTGCGGGAGGGCCTAGTAGCGGAGCAGATACGCAGTATTTT
TRBV7-9	-	TRBD2	TRBJ2-1	CASSPSGRRYNEQFF	TGTGCCAGCAGCCCTAGCGGGAGGCGCTACAATGAGCAGTTCTTC
TRBV10-3	-	TRBD1	TRBJ2-6	CAIRLGQPRAGANVLTF	TGTGCCATCAGGCTGGGACAGCCTAGGGCTGGGGCCAACGTCCTGACTTTC
TRBV11-2	-	TRBD1	TRBJ1-5	CASSLGQGAGQPQHF	TGTGCCAGCAGCTTAGGACAGGGGGCCGGGCAGCCCCAGCATTTT
TRBV19	-	-	TRBJ1-4	CARTPGTPPTDEKLFF	TGTGCCAGGACCCCCGGGACACCTCCAACTGATGAAAAACTGTTTTTT
TRBV20-1	-	TRBD1	TRBJ1-1	CSARTGELAFF	TGCAGTGCCAGGACAGGGGAGTTGGCTTTCTTT
TRBV6-5	once	TRBD1	TRBJ1-6	CASSRQGDNSPLHF	TGTGCCAGCAGCCGACAGGGGGATAATTCACCCCTCCACTTT